The 26 T cell receptor beta chains below were found in one sample sequenced in a study of blood T cell repertoires in COVID-19. Measured with immunoSEQ multiplex PCR; TCRdb has only the in-frame clones, and not every one. The sample lists roughly 140,000 clones; roughly 85% were seen once. The sample was peripheral blood. The receptors derive from a woman aged 60-75 years with COVID-19, enrolled during active disease.

The chain couples TRBV25-1 to TRBJ1-1, with D uncertain. With 1 base removed from V and 2 bases from J, the gap between germline ends came to 11 bases. CDR1 and CDR2 (germline): MGHDK, SYGVNS. CDR3 size: 15 residues. CDR3 bases: TGTGCCAGCAGTGAATTAAAACAAGAAAACACTGAAGCTTTCTTT. Its translation: CASSELKQENTEAFF.

V usage is TRBV27 and J usage is TRBJ2-5; 8 positions match TRBD1. V trimming: 5 bases; J trimming: 0 bases; junction bases outside the gene matches: 5. The CDR3 totals 15 residues. CDR1 is MNHEY and CDR2 is SMNVEV in the germline V gene (reference sequence). CDR3 loop: CASSARQGYQETQYF. The CDR3, as DNA: TGTGCCAGCAGTGCCCGACAGGGGTACCAAGAGACCCAGTACTTC.

The chain links TRBV4-3 to TRBJ2-3; 10 positions agree with TRBD1. CDR1 and CDR2 (germline): LGHNA, YSLEER. The CDR3 length is 14 residues. The J segment lost 7 bases and the V segment lost 6 bases, leaving 7 bases of the junction unmatched. DNA of the CDR3: TGCGCCAGCAGGTCGGGGACAGGGGATTATACGCAGTATTTT. It specifies CASRSGTGDYTQYF.

The chain employs TRBV15 and TRBJ1-2; D perhaps matches TRBD1 (6 bases). In germline, CDR1 is LNHNV, CDR2 YYDKDF (reference sequence). This CDR3 region has 15 residues. V lost 4 bases, J lost 2 bases, and 14 bases lay in between. CDR3 amino acids: CATSMRGQLNYGYTF. Here the CDR3 DNA reads TGTGCCACCAGCATGCGAGGACAGCTCAACTATGGCTACACCTTC.

V and J are TRBV3-1 (or the pseudogene TRBV3-2) and TRBJ2-1; no clear D gene. V was trimmed by 0 bases and J by 5 bases, leaving 5 bases between them. The CDR3 extends over 13 amino acids. The V gene's germline CDR1 is LGHDT and CDR2 YNNKEL (reference sequence). The CDR3 DNA is TGTGCCAGCAGCCAAGAACGAGACAATGAGCAGTTCTTC. Amino acid sequence: CASSQERDNEQFF.

The chain couples TRBV9 to TRBJ1-2; a weak D match, TRBD1 (5 bases). Trimming took off 4 bases at V and 7 bases at J, with 17 bases between the two ends. Germline CDR1 reads SGDLS; CDR2 reads YYNGEE. The CDR3 runs to 14 residues. The CDR3 is CASSKTGRDSGYTF. In nucleotides, the CDR3 is TGTGCCAGCAGCAAAACCGGCAGGGATAGTGGCTACACCTTC.

V usage is TRBV25-1 and J usage is TRBJ1-5; possibly TRBD1 for D (5 bases). The germline V and J ends were trimmed by 8 bases and 5 bases, with 19 bases remaining between them. Germline-derived CDR1 and CDR2 are MGHDK and SYGVNS. The CDR3 extends over 15 amino acids. CDR3 sequence (DNA): TGTGCCAGCTTCGGACCCAGGGACTCGGATCAGCCCCAGCATTTT. This translates into CASFGPRDSDQPQHF.

The V gene is TRBV5-4, the J gene TRBJ1-4; D ambiguous. CDR3 length: 13 amino acids. Trimming took off 0 bases at V and 7 bases at J, with 7 bases between the two ends. From germline, CDR1 is SGHNT and CDR2 YYREEE (reference sequence). This CDR3 is CASSLETGEKLFF. In DNA, the CDR3 is TGTGCCAGCAGCTTGGAAACCGGTGAAAAACTGTTTTTT. The full variable domain, rest sourced from reference TRBV5-4 and TRBJ1-4, is ETGVTQSPTHLIKTRGQQVTLRCSSQSGHNTVSWYQQALGQGPQFIFQYYREEENGRGNFPPRFSGLQFPNYSSELNVNALELDDSALYLCASSLETGEKLFFGSGTQLSVL.

The chain uses TRBV7-8 and TRBJ2-3; 8 positions match TRBD1. This CDR3 is built from 13 residues. Losses at the gene ends were 4 bases for V and 6 bases for J; bases not matched to a gene: 3. Germline V lookup: CDR1 SGHVS, CDR2 FQNEAQ. CDR3 bases: TGTGCCAGCAGCTGGACAGGGCTTGATACGCAGTATTTT. Translating it yields CASSWTGLDTQYF. Variable domain in full (rest from reference TRBV7-8 and TRBJ2-3): GAGVSQSPRYKVAKRGQDVALRCDPISGHVSLFWYQQALGQGPEFLTYFQNEAQLDKSGLPSDRFFAERPEGSVSTLKIQRTQQEDSAVYLCASSWTGLDTQYFGPGTRLTVL.

V is TRBV7-9 and J is TRBJ2-7; 8 bases match TRBD1. Germline CDR1 and CDR2: SEHNR and FQNEAQ (reference sequence). Unmatched junction bases numbered 6, after V lost 5 bases and J lost 3 bases. The CDR3 loop spans 14 amino acids. The CDR3 bases are TGTGCCAGCAGCCCGGGACAGGAATTCTACGAGCAGTACTTC. It yields the protein CASSPGQEFYEQYF.

The V gene is TRBV7-9, the J gene TRBJ1-1; a weak D match, TRBD1 (5 bases). Trimming removed 2 bases from V and 6 bases from J, with 10 bases in between. Germline V gene sequence: CDR1 SEHNR, CDR2 FQNEAQ (reference sequence). CDR3 length equals 13 residues. For the CDR3, the DNA is TGTGCCAGCAGCTTACAGGGTAACCCTGAAGCTTTCTTT. It translates to CASSLQGNPEAFF.

With respect to this clone: A read error may produce the germline difference seen at one junction end. The rearrangement links TRBV7-7 to TRBJ2-5; 8 bases are shared with TRBD2. The CDR3 totals 16 residues. CDR1 SSHAT and CDR2 FNYEAQ come from the germline V gene (reference sequence). The CDR3 protein is CASSLELGTSQETQYF. CDR3 in DNA: TGTGCTAGCAGCTTAGAACTAGGGACTAGCCAAGAGACCCAGTACTTC.

The rearrangement uses TRBV28 and TRBJ2-7, with D possibly being TRBD2 (6 bases). Germline-derived CDR1 and CDR2 are MDHEN and SYDVKM. This CDR3 region has 15 residues. V lost 5 bases and J 3 bases, leaving 17 bases between the germline ends. This chain's CDR3 is CASSPLGTHRYEQYF. The CDR3 DNA sequence: TGTGCCAGCAGTCCCCTCGGGACTCACCGCTACGAGCAGTACTTC.

V gene TRBV19 combines with J gene TRBJ2-7; perhaps TRBD1 as D (5 bases). The CDR3 has 16 residues. The germline V gene encodes CDR1 LNHDA and CDR2 SQIVND (reference sequence). Trimming removed 5 bases at V and 2 bases at J, with 19 bases between. DNA for the CDR3: TGTGCCAGTAGTGAGTTTATAGGGGCACGTACCTACGAGCAGTACTTC. As protein: CASSEFIGARTYEQYF.

The CDR3 loop is CASSPSRDRGSPLHF. The CDR3 coding sequence is TGTGCCAGCTCACCTTCCCGGGACAGAGGTTCACCCCTCCACTTT. This sequence joins TRBV18 and TRBJ1-6; 7 bases are a match to TRBD1. Germline CDR1 and CDR2: KGHSH and LQKENI. The V gene end was trimmed by 3 bases and the J gene end by 9 bases; junction bases not matched to a gene: 8. The CDR3 length is 15 residues.

The chain joins TRBV7-6 to TRBJ2-3; 11 nucleotides align to TRBD2. The CDR3 runs to 16 residues. The germline V gene has CDR1 SGHVS and CDR2 FNYEAQ. With V trimmed by 5 bases and J by 0 bases, 4 bases remained unmatched. Here the CDR3 DNA reads TGTGCCAGCAGCGGACTAGCGGGCGTTAGCACAGATACGCAGTATTTT. It translates to CASSGLAGVSTDTQYF.

The chain couples TRBV5-8 to TRBJ1-5; D may be TRBD1 (6 bases). The ends were cut back, 0 bases at V and 3 bases at J, with 10 bases in the middle. The length of the CDR3 is 15 residues. Germline V gives CDR1 SGHTS, CDR2 YDEGEE. The CDR3 loop is CASSLEGDLNQPQHF. CDR3 nucleotide sequence: TGTGCCAGCAGCTTGGAGGGGGACCTCAATCAGCCCCAGCATTTT. Full variable domain (rest looked up from reference TRBV5-8 and TRBJ1-5): EAGVTQSPTHLIKTRGQQATLRCSPISGHTSVYWYQQALGLGLQFLLWYDEGEERNRGNFPPRFSGRQFPNYSSELNVNALELEDSALYLCASSLEGDLNQPQHFGDGTRLSIL.

This chain connects TRBV28 to TRBJ2-5; no definite D call. Per germline, CDR1 MDHEN and CDR2 SYDVKM. This CDR3 is built from 11 residues. V lost 3 bases to trimming and J lost 5 bases, with 4 bases between them. In DNA, the CDR3 is TGTGCCAGCAGTTTCCGGGAGACCCAGTACTTC. It is translated as CASSFRETQYF.

J is TRBJ2-1 and V is TRBV19; 8 bases line up with TRBD2. V was clipped by 4 bases and J by 4 bases; unmatched bases: 15. Per germline, CDR1 LNHDA and CDR2 SQIVND (reference sequence). The CDR3 extends over 18 amino acids. Here the CDR3 DNA reads TGTGCCAGTAGTACCCCATTGGGGTCGGGGGGGCGGTACAATGAGCAGTTCTTC. This encodes CASSTPLGSGGRYNEQFF.

The V call is TRBV5-5, the J call TRBJ2-2; TRBD2 might be the D (5 bases). Germline values: CDR1 SGHKS, CDR2 YYEKEE (reference sequence). The CDR3 totals 14 residues. V lost 2 bases, J lost 8 bases, and 13 bases lay in between. The CDR3 region has the DNA TGTGCCAGCAGCTTTGACCCCGGAGGAGGGGAGCTGTTTTTT. This codes for CASSFDPGGGELFF.

This chain links TRBV2 with TRBJ1-6; 8 bases map to TRBD1. CDR1 is SNHLY, CDR2 FYNNEI, per germline. This CDR3 has 14 amino acids. J lost 10 bases, V lost 5 bases, and 7 bases had no gene match. The CDR3 DNA reads TGTGCCAGCAGTCGACAGGGGAGGGGATCACCCCTCCACTTT. Protein sequence: CASSRQGRGSPLHF.

This rearrangement joins TRBV4-3 to TRBJ2-7; TRBD2 matches at 8 bases. J lost 1 base, V lost 0 bases, and 8 bases had no gene match. Germline-derived CDR1 and CDR2 are LGHNA and YSLEER. CDR3 size: 17 residues. CDR3 in DNA: TGCGCCAGCAGCCAAGATATGCTAGCGGGCAGATCCTACGAGCAGTACTTC. Translation: CASSQDMLAGRSYEQYF.

The V and J genes are TRBV9 and TRBJ1-1; D is unclear. Germline CDR1 reads SGDLS; CDR2 reads YYNGEE. CDR3 length: 15 amino acids. The V and J ends lost 4 bases and 3 bases respectively, with 16 bases between them. CDR3 coding DNA: TGTGCCAGCAGCTCAAGCGGAGGAGATCACACTGAAGCTTTCTTT. It specifies CASSSSGGDHTEAFF.

This clone was seen just once. J is TRBJ2-2 and V is TRBV7-3, with 7 bases that match TRBD1. With 4 bases clipped from V and 7 bases from J, the junction kept 3 bases outside the gene matches. The CDR3 is 13 amino acids. Per the germline V gene, CDR1 is SGHTA and CDR2 is FQGTGA. CDR3 loop: CASSSTGVGELFF. The CDR3 DNA sequence: TGTGCCAGCAGCTCAACAGGGGTCGGGGAGCTGTTTTTT. Together with reference TRBV7-3 and TRBJ2-2, the CDR3 gives the full variable domain: GAGVSQTPSNKVTEKGKYVELRCDPISGHTALYWYRQSLGQGPEFLIYFQGTGAADDSGLPNDRFFAVRPEGSVSTLKIQRTERGDSAVYLCASSSTGVGELFFGEGSRLTVL.

In nucleotides, the CDR3 is TGTGCCTGGTCCGGGACAGGGGTCTTCGGACTGTTTTTT. It specifies CAWSGTGVFGLFF. The chain recombines TRBV30 with TRBJ1-4; TRBD1 agrees at 10 bases. The CDR3 runs to 13 residues. Germline V gene lookup returns CDR1 GTSNPN and CDR2 SVGIG (reference sequence). V lost 5 bases, J lost 13 bases, and 10 bases stayed unmatched. Supplemented by reference TRBV30 and TRBJ1-4, the full variable domain reads SQTIHQWPATLVQPVGSPLSLECTVEGTSNPNLYWYRQAAGRGLQLLFYSVGIGQISSEVPQNLSASRPQDRQFILSSKKLLLSDSGFYLCAWSGTGVFGLFFGSGTQLSVL.

This chain links TRBV7-9 with TRBJ2-1, with D possibly matching TRBD2 (5 bases). Germline CDR1 reads SEHNR; CDR2 reads FQNEAQ (reference sequence). The CDR3 consists of 14 residues. V lost 3 bases, J lost 7 bases, and 13 bases lay in between. CDR3 residues: CASSFRDSANEQFF. The CDR3 bases are TGTGCCAGCAGCTTTCGTGATAGCGCGAATGAGCAGTTCTTC.